The rows below give T cell receptor beta chains drawn from one sample of a study of radiotherapy plus CTLA-4 blockade in lung cancer. TCRdb keeps only in-frame clones here, not all; method: immunoSEQ multiplex PCR. The sample holds about 54,000 clones, 65% to 80% seen once. Sequences were derived from peripheral blood, sampled from a patient treated with radiotherapy plus ipilimumab. These receptor sequences come from a human donor with non-small cell lung cancer who had a partial response to radiotherapy plus ipilimumab. The CDR3 runs from the conserved cysteine through the conserved F or W. The D gene is left open where the match is weak. Expanded clones get a size class; other rows say once, few or many, or leave the size out.

d_call,v_call,j_call,clone_size,cdr3_nt,cdr3_aa
.,TRBV6-6,TRBJ2-6,.,TGTGCCAGCAGTTCAACAACCGAGGCCAACGTCCTGACTTTC,CASSSTTEANVLTF
TRBD2,TRBV5-1,TRBJ2-1,.,TGCGCCAGCAGGGGACTAGCGGGGGGTTACAATGAGCAGTTCTTC,CASRGLAGGYNEQFF
TRBD2,TRBV30,TRBJ2-3,.,TGTGCCTGGAGTATAACTAGCGGGGGGGCCGCAGATACGCAGTATTTT,CAWSITSGGAADTQYF
.,TRBV7-2,TRBJ2-5,.,TGTGCCAGCAGCTTAAACAGGGCGGTCACGGCCCAGTACTTC,CASSLNRAVTAQYF
TRBD1,TRBV28,TRBJ2-2,.,TGTGCCACCAGAATCGGGACAGCGAACACCGGGGAGCTGTTTTTT,CATRIGTANTGELFF
.,TRBV19,TRBJ1-5,.,TGTGCCAGTAGCCGACAGAGCCTCAATCAGCCCCAGCATTTT,CASSRQSLNQPQHF
TRBD1,TRBV5-8,TRBJ2-5,.,TGTGCCAGCAGCCCCAGAACAGGGGGCCCTGAGACCCAGTACTTC,CASSPRTGGPETQYF
TRBD1,TRBV9,TRBJ1-4,.,TGTGCCAGCAGCGAGACAGGGGGCGCAACTAATGAAAAACTGTTTTTT,CASSETGGATNEKLFF
.,TRBV28,TRBJ1-1,.,TGTGCCAGCGGAGGGTATCGGACTGAAGCTTTCTTT,CASGGYRTEAFF
TRBD1,TRBV2,TRBJ2-3,.,TGTGCCAGTCTGGACAGGGGGCGAGGAGATACGCAGTATTTT,CASLDRGRGDTQYF
.,TRBV29-1,TRBJ2-3,.,TGCAGCGTTGGTGGCAGAAGCACAGATACGCAGTATTTT,CSVGGRSTDTQYF
TRBD2,TRBV6-5,TRBJ2-2,.,TGTGCCAGCAGTTACCCTAGCGGGGGGGGACCCGGGGAGCTGTTTTTT,CASSYPSGGGPGELFF
TRBD1,TRBV7-2,TRBJ2-7,once,TGTGCCAGCAGCTTAGGGGGACAGGGCCACGAGCAGTACTTC,CASSLGGQGHEQYF
.,TRBV6-5,TRBJ2-7,.,TGTGCCAGCAGTTACCGTCCTGAACTAAGCTCCTACGAGCAGTACTTC,CASSYRPELSSYEQYF
TRBD2,TRBV19,TRBJ2-1,.,TGTGCCAGTAGTATAAGGGCGGGGACTAGCGGGGGCAATGAGCAGTTCTTC,CASSIRAGTSGGNEQFF
TRBD2,TRBV5-1,TRBJ2-3,.,TGCGCCAGTGGTGGGACTAGCGGCTTCACAGATACGCAGTATTTT,CASGGTSGFTDTQYF
.,TRBV5-1,TRBJ2-1,.,TGCGCCAGCAGCTTGGGTTTCGGGACTCCAGGCTACAATGAGCAGTTCTTC,CASSLGFGTPGYNEQFF
TRBD1,TRBV28,TRBJ1-2,.,TGTGCCAGCACGCCAGGGGGCGCGCATGGCTACACCTTC,CASTPGGAHGYTF
TRBD1,TRBV6-5,TRBJ2-7,.,TGTGCCAGCAGTTATCGACAGGGGACCTACGAGCAGTACTTC,CASSYRQGTYEQYF
.,TRBV2,TRBJ2-2,.,TGTGCCAGCAGTGAAGCTTGGAGGGGGCGCGCCGGGGAGCTGTTTTTT,CASSEAWRGRAGELFF
.,TRBV5-1,TRBJ1-4,.,TGCGCCAGCAGCCCTGGACGGGGTGGTGAAAAACTGTTTTTT,CASSPGRGGEKLFF
TRBD1,TRBV6-1,TRBJ1-1,.,TGTGCCAGCAGAGGGACAGGGCGGAACACTGAAGCTTTCTTT,CASRGTGRNTEAFF
TRBD1,TRBV19,TRBJ2-2,.,TGTGCCAGTAGTATTCCACTCCCCGGGACAGGGTACTTCGGGGAGCTGTTTTTT,CASSIPLPGTGYFGELFF
.,TRBV6-6,TRBJ2-3,.,TGTGCCAGCACCCGGGGTAGGGGGGGCGACGCAGATACGCAGTATTTT,CASTRGRGGDADTQYF
.,TRBV19,TRBJ2-1,.,TGTGCCAGTAGTCAGGATGAGAATGAGCAGTTCTTC,CASSQDENEQFF
TRBD1,TRBV10-2,TRBJ2-7,.,TGCGCCAGCAGTGAGTCGGGACAGGGCGGCTACGAGCAGTACTTC,CASSESGQGGYEQYF
TRBD1,TRBV30,TRBJ2-7,.,TGTGCCTGGAGGGACAGGGGCAACGAGCAGTACTTC,CAWRDRGNEQYF
.,TRBV7-3,TRBJ2-2,once,TGTGCCAGCAGCTTAATACGGGGCGGGGAGCTGTTTTTT,CASSLIRGGELFF
TRBD1,TRBV19,TRBJ1-3,.,TGTGCCAGTAGTGGACAGGGTGGAAACACCATATATTTT,CASSGQGGNTIYF
TRBD1,TRBV19,TRBJ1-5,.,TGTGCCAGTAGACCGGGACAGGGGGCTCCACTGCTCAGCGGTCAGCCCCAGCATTTT,CASRPGQGAPLLSGQPQHF
TRBD2,TRBV23-1,TRBJ2-1,.,TGCGCCAGCAGCCGCGGGCCAGCGGGGGGGTTCAATGAGCAGTTCTTC,CASSRGPAGGFNEQFF
TRBD2,TRBV5-1,TRBJ2-1,.,TGCGCCAGCAGCCCCGGACTAGCGGGGGGGTTTACAAATGAGCAGTTCTTC,CASSPGLAGGFTNEQFF
.,TRBV2,TRBJ1-1,.,TGTGCCAGCAGGGAAAGGACAGAATACAACACTGAAGCTTTCTTT,CASRERTEYNTEAFF
TRBD2,TRBV7-6,TRBJ2-3,.,TGTGCCAGCAGTTCACTAGCGGGGGGGAGCACAGATACGCAGTATTTT,CASSSLAGGSTDTQYF
.,TRBV19,TRBJ1-1,.,TGTGCCAGTAGTGCCAGACATTCTAACACTGAAGCTTTCTTT,CASSARHSNTEAFF
.,TRBV6-1,TRBJ2-1,.,TGTGCCAGCAGTATAGAGGGAAGCAATGAGCAGTTCTTC,CASSIEGSNEQFF
.,TRBV13,TRBJ2-3,.,TGTGCCAGCAGCTTAGTCGCTGAGCTTGAGGGGGGCACAGATACGCAGTATTTT,CASSLVAELEGGTDTQYF
.,TRBV2,TRBJ2-1,.,TGTGCCAGCACGCAGGGTCAGTACAATGAGCAGTTCTTC,CASTQGQYNEQFF
.,TRBV9,TRBJ2-3,.,TGTGCCAGCAGCGTAGAGCCGCAGGGTAGAGGAGATACGCAGTATTTT,CASSVEPQGRGDTQYF
.,TRBV7-9,TRBJ2-3,few,TGTGCCAGCAGCCCACAGGCGCTCGCAGATACGCAGTATTTT,CASSPQALADTQYF
TRBD1,TRBV15,TRBJ1-5,.,TGTGCCACCAGCAGAGATTCATCAACAGGGGTAGGCAATCAGCCCCAGCATTTT,CATSRDSSTGVGNQPQHF
.,TRBV7-6,TRBJ1-4,.,TGTGCCAGCAGCTTGAGTGTTGGGAGGAGTGGTGAAAAACTGTTTTTT,CASSLSVGRSGEKLFF
.,TRBV2,TRBJ2-2,.,TGTGCCAGCAGGCTCGACAGCCCGAACACCGGGGAGCTGTTTTTT,CASRLDSPNTGELFF
TRBD1,TRBV6-5,TRBJ2-1,once,TGTGCCAGCAGTTCCCCAGGGGGACCCCAGTTCTTC,CASSSPGGPQFF
TRBD1,TRBV7-2,TRBJ1-1,.,TGTGCCAGCAGCTTAGCACAGGGGGTAAACACTGAAGCTTTCTTT,CASSLAQGVNTEAFF
TRBD1,TRBV18,TRBJ1-2,.,TGTGCCAGCTCACCACCCCCGGGACAGGGGGCGAATGGCTACACCTTC,CASSPPPGQGANGYTF